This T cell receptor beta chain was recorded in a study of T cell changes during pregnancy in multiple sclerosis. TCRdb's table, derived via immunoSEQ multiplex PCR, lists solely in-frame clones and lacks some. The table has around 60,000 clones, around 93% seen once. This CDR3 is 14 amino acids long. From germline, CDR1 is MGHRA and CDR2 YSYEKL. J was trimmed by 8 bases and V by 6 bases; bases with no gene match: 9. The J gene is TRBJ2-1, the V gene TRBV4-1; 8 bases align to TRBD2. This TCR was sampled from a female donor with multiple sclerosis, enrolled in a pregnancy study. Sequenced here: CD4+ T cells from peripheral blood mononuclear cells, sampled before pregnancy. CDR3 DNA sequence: TGCGCCAGCAGACTAAGCGGGAGCAGGTATGAGCAGTTCTTC. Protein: CASRLSGSRYEQFF.